What follows describes a single T cell receptor beta chain. The assay was immunoSEQ multiplex PCR, and TCRdb's table has in-frame clones only and misses some. The repertoire holds some 57,000 clones, with over 80% as singletons. The data are from a study of T cell changes during pregnancy in multiple sclerosis. This TCR was recovered from a female donor with multiple sclerosis, enrolled in a pregnancy study. The sample was CD4+ T cells from peripheral blood mononuclear cells, taken in the first trimester of pregnancy.

As DNA, the CDR3 is TGTGCCAGCAGCCAAGACGGAGGATGGAAGCAGTACTTC. This sequence encodes CASSQDGGWKQYF. J is TRBJ2-7 and V is TRBV14, with D perhaps matching TRBD2 (5 bases). Per the germline V gene, CDR1 is SGHDN and CDR2 is FVKESK. V was shortened by 0 bases and J by 8 bases, with 11 bases between the two germline ends. The CDR3 spans 13 residues.